The 26 T cell receptor beta chains below all came from one sample that was sequenced in a study of response to subunit inactivated influenza vaccine (dated by TCRdb to the late 2010s). The library was generated by RT-PCR. TCRdb lists the instrument as Illumina HiSeq 2500. TCRdb ran its own pipeline on the public reads, namely fastp trimming at Q25 and MiXCR clone calling, and kept in-frame beta chains. Every distinct CDR3 protein forms one entry, paired with its most common genes and DNA. This sample gives about 180,000 distinct CDR3 sequences in total; approximately 8.7% of them show up just once. Together, the top ten hold approximately 11% of the sample. The sequencing here drew on non-naive T cells sorted from PBMCs, taken on the day of vaccination. The sample's cell subset or site, from its label and the paper: memory T cell fraction. These receptors came from a man aged 45 to 65 who received an inactivated influenza vaccine. Donor details come from another sample of the same person, matched by shared clones.

This clonotype was counted between two and nine times. The V gene is TRBV10-3, the J gene TRBJ2-5; 9 bases are shared with TRBD1. Germline-derived CDR1 and CDR2 are ENHRY and SYGVKD. CDR3 size: 13 residues. V trimming: 7 bases; J trimming: 3 bases; junction bases outside the gene matches: 3. CDR3 region: CAIKRTGEETQYF. The CDR3 coding sequence is TGTGCCATCAAGCGGACAGGGGAAGAGACCCAGTACTTC.

This clonotype was seen a few times. This chain links TRBV5-1 with TRBJ2-6, with D unclear. CDR1 is SGHRS and CDR2 is YFSETQ in the germline V gene. V was pared by 5 bases and J by 0 bases, with 3 bases between. This CDR3 contains 13 residues. CDR3 in DNA: TGCGCCAGCAGAAGCTCTGGGGCCAACGTCCTGACTTTC. It encodes CASRSSGANVLTF.

The chain carries TRBV7-2 and TRBJ2-7; tentative D call: TRBD1 (5 bases). Germline lookup yields CDR1 SGHTA and CDR2 FQGNSA. The CDR3 is made up of 14 amino acids. Trimming removed 0 bases at V and 4 bases at J, with 10 bases between. CDR3 sequence reads: CASSLAQGRYEQYF. In DNA form, the CDR3 reads TGTGCCAGCAGCTTAGCCCAGGGAAGGTACGAGCAGTACTTC.

This clonotype has more than one count but fewer than ten. The chain recombines TRBV20-1 with TRBJ1-1; D gene unclear. The CDR3 is made up of 14 amino acids. Trimming removed 0 bases from V and 1 base from J, with 9 bases in between. Germline V CDR1 and CDR2: DFQATT, SNEGSKA (reference sequence). The CDR3 spells CSARETHPNTEAFF. CDR3 sequence (DNA): TGCAGTGCTAGAGAAACTCATCCGAACACTGAAGCTTTCTTT.

The chain uses TRBV30 and TRBJ1-6; no clear D gene. Germline V gives CDR1 GTSNPN, CDR2 SVGIG (reference sequence). The CDR3 contains 15 residues. The germline V and J ends were trimmed by 1 base and 2 bases, with 9 bases remaining between them. The CDR3 DNA follows: TGTGCCTGGAGTGAAGAGGGTACCTATAATTCACCCCTCCACTTT. It is translated as CAWSEEGTYNSPLHF.

The chain uses TRBV11-2 and TRBJ2-7; 8 positions match TRBD2. CDR3 length: 19 residues. Per germline, CDR1 SGHAT and CDR2 FQNNGV. Trimming at V came to 3 bases and at J to 1 base, leaving 17 bases not matched to a gene. The CDR3 DNA is TGTGCCAGCAGCTTTGGGGCGAGCGGGGGCTTTTTTTCTTCCTACGAGCAGTACTTC. Protein product: CASSFGASGGFFSSYEQYF.

V usage is TRBV10-3 and J usage is TRBJ2-3; D gene unclear. CDR3 length: 12 residues. Germline-derived CDR1 and CDR2 are ENHRY and SYGVKD. Trimming took 6 bases from V and 0 from J, leaving 4 bases between them. CDR3 region: CAIRPSTDTQYF. The CDR3, as DNA: TGTGCCATCAGGCCGAGCACAGATACGCAGTATTTT.

This clonotype showed up many times. J is TRBJ2-7 and V is TRBV20-1; D is tentatively TRBD1 or TRBD2 (5 bases each). The CDR3 is made up of 14 amino acids. The germline CDR1 and CDR2 sequences are DFQATT and SNEGSKA (reference sequence). V lost 4 bases and J lost 2, with 15 bases in between. CDR3 nucleotides: TGCAGTGCTACCGGGACCCTTCCGGCCTACGAGCAGTACTTC. Its translation is CSATGTLPAYEQYF.

This clonotype was seen many times. The chain couples TRBV7-9 to TRBJ2-2; D gene uncertain. Trimming left V 4 bases short and J 5 bases short, with 14 bases between. The CDR3 contains 15 residues. Looked up from germline, CDR1 is SEHNR and CDR2 is FQNEAQ (reference sequence). Here the CDR3 reads CASSSKGSRTGELFF. The CDR3 nucleotides read TGTGCCAGCAGCTCGAAGGGTTCCAGAACCGGGGAGCTGTTTTTT.

The table lists this clonotype with many counts. CDR3 sequence: CASSMGQGREKLFF. The CDR3 DNA sequence: TGCGCCAGCAGCATGGGACAGGGTCGTGAAAAACTGTTTTTT. The chain couples TRBV5-1 to TRBJ1-4, with 9 nucleotides matching TRBD1. The CDR3 has 14 residues. Germline V lookup: CDR1 SGHRS, CDR2 YFSETQ. With 4 bases clipped from V and 7 bases from J, the junction kept 5 bases outside the gene matches.

This clonotype was seen at least ten times. The chain recombines TRBV7-9 with TRBJ2-3, with D perhaps matching TRBD2 (6 bases). Trimming cost V 6 bases and J 2 bases, with 15 bases left between them. The CDR3 extends over 15 amino acids. Looked up from germline, CDR1 is SEHNR and CDR2 is FQNEAQ (reference sequence). The DNA of the CDR3 is TGTGCCAGCAGTACCGGGACTGACCACACAGATACGCAGTATTTT. As protein: CASSTGTDHTDTQYF.

The gene calls are TRBV6-2 or TRBV6-3 and TRBJ1-5, with D perhaps TRBD1 (6 bases). Germline-derived CDR1 and CDR2 are MNHEY and SVGEGT. With 2 bases removed from V and 5 bases from J, the gap between germline ends came to 13 bases. The CDR3 totals 15 residues. CDR3 sequence (DNA): TGTGCCAGCAGTTACCCAGGACAGACGGATCAGCCCCAGCATTTT. Translated: CASSYPGQTDQPQHF.

The chain carries TRBV7-8 and TRBJ2-1, with 8 bases identical to TRBD2. V dropped 3 bases and J dropped 8; count of bases not matched to a gene: 9. The germline CDR1 and CDR2 sequences are SGHVS and FQNEAQ. The CDR3 has 15 amino acids. For the CDR3, the DNA is TGTGCCAGCAGCTTTCTGGCGGGAGGAGGAGATGAGCAGTTCTTC. Amino acids: CASSFLAGGGDEQFF.

The chain couples TRBV6-1 to TRBJ2-1, with D perhaps matching TRBD1 or TRBD2 (7 bases each). The germline V and J ends were trimmed by 5 bases and 4 bases, with 15 bases remaining between them. CDR3 length: 15 residues. CDR1 and CDR2 from the germline V gene are MNHNS and SASEGT. CDR3 amino acids: CASSQGGEPYNEQFF. DNA of the CDR3: TGTGCCAGCAGTCAGGGGGGGGAGCCGTACAATGAGCAGTTCTTC.

This clonotype was detected ten times or more. The V call is TRBV5-4, the J call TRBJ1-1; D gene ambiguous. Trimming pared 0 bases from V and 0 bases from J, leaving 12 bases between. Germline CDR1 is SGHNT and CDR2 is YYREEE (reference sequence). The CDR3 runs to 16 residues. CDR3 sequence: CASSLVVGRMNTEAFF. The CDR3 DNA follows: TGTGCCAGCAGCTTGGTCGTCGGCAGAATGAACACTGAAGCTTTCTTT.

The rearrangement joins TRBV20-1 to TRBJ1-3; D gene ambiguous. The V end was cut by 4 bases, the J end by 2 bases, with 9 bases between. In germline, CDR1 is DFQATT, CDR2 SNEGSKA (reference sequence). This CDR3 comprises 13 residues. The DNA of the CDR3 is TGCAGTGCTATCAACGTCCCTGGAAACACCATATATTTT. This sequence encodes CSAINVPGNTIYF.

This clonotype was counted between two and nine times. The chain is built from TRBV4-3 and TRBJ2-1; D unclear. Trimming took off 0 bases at V and 7 bases at J, with 10 bases between the two ends. The germline gives CDR1 LGHNA, CDR2 YSLEER. This CDR3 is 14 amino acids long. For the CDR3, the DNA is TGCGCCAGCAGCCAAGAACCCAACGGGAATGAGCAGTTCTTC. This codes for CASSQEPNGNEQFF.

This clonotype was seen a handful of times. The gene calls are TRBV5-6 and TRBJ1-4; no clear D gene. The CDR3 extends over 14 amino acids. CDR1 is SGHDT, CDR2 YYEEEE, per germline. V lost 5 bases and J lost 7, with 15 bases in between. For the CDR3, the DNA is TGTGCCAGCAGTCCGGCGCAGATGGGTGAAAAACTGTTTTTT. This encodes CASSPAQMGEKLFF.

This clonotype was recorded at least ten times. CDR3 amino acids: CASSLAQGRNTIYF. CDR3 DNA: TGTGCCAGCAGCTTAGCGCAGGGTCGTAACACCATATATTTT. This sequence joins TRBV7-2 and TRBJ1-3, with a weak D call TRBD1 (5 bases). CDR3 size: 14 residues. Germline CDR1 SGHTA, CDR2 FQGNSA. Trimming stripped 0 bases from V and 7 bases from J, with 10 bases between.

This clonotype is judged medium-sized. The chain has TRBV7-9 and TRBJ1-6, with 7 bases lining up with TRBD1. This CDR3 is built from 15 residues. Germline trimming cut 5 bases from V and 10 bases from J; bases unmatched to any gene: 11. Germline loops: CDR1 SEHNR, CDR2 FQNEAQ (reference sequence). CDR3: CASSPVTGIGSPLHF. The CDR3 DNA follows: TGTGCCAGCAGCCCGGTGACAGGGATTGGATCACCCCTCCACTTT. Using reference TRBV7-9 and TRBJ1-6 for the parts outside the CDR3, the full variable domain is DTGVSQNPRHKITKRGQNVTFRCDPISEHNRLYWYRQTLGQGPEFLTYFQNEAQLEKSRLLSDRFSAERPKGSFSTLEIQRTEQGDSAMYLCASSPVTGIGSPLHFGNGTRLTVT.

This clonotype was counted a few times. The chain joins TRBV13 to TRBJ2-3; 7 bases align to TRBD2. With 5 bases clipped from V and 6 bases from J, the junction kept 8 bases outside the gene matches. The CDR3 totals 14 residues. Germline CDR1 is PRHDT and CDR2 is FYEKMQ (reference sequence). The CDR3 is CASSTNRGGDTQYF. The CDR3 nucleotides read TGTGCCAGCAGCACCAATAGGGGAGGGGATACGCAGTATTTT.

This rearrangement joins TRBV25-1 to TRBJ1-2; tentative D call: TRBD1 (6 bases). The V gene's germline CDR1 is MGHDK and CDR2 SYGVNS. This CDR3 is 13 amino acids long. V was pared by 6 bases and J by 0 bases, with 8 bases between. The CDR3 sequence is CASSAGANYGYTF. The CDR3 nucleotides are TGTGCCAGCAGCGCAGGGGCTAACTATGGCTACACCTTC.

A few counts support this clonotype. The gene calls are TRBV19 and TRBJ1-6; D is unclear. The CDR3 has 12 amino acids. V was clipped by 10 bases and J by 7 bases, with 11 bases between them. Germline-derived CDR1 and CDR2 are LNHDA and SQIVND (reference sequence). The CDR3 sequence: CATGVSNSPLHF. CDR3 bases: TGTGCCACCGGGGTCTCGAATTCACCCCTCCACTTT.

This clonotype was observed a handful of times. This chain links TRBV28 with TRBJ1-1; TRBD1 might be the D (5 bases). The germline gives CDR1 MDHEN, CDR2 SYDVKM. The length of the CDR3 is 16 residues. V shed 2 bases and J shed 6 bases, with 19 bases lying between them. CDR3 region: CASSLVGGGIRPEAFF. The CDR3, as DNA: TGTGCCAGCAGTTTAGTGGGTGGGGGGATAAGACCTGAAGCTTTCTTT.

The sample holds a few counts of this clonotype. In DNA, the CDR3 is TGTGCCAGCAGCCAAGATTTTGACGCCGGGGAGCTGTTTTTT. Translation: CASSQDFDAGELFF. The V and J genes are TRBV3-1 and TRBJ2-2; no firm D call. V was pared by 0 bases and J by 6 bases, with 8 bases between. The length of the CDR3 is 14 residues. Germline V lookup: CDR1 LGHDT, CDR2 YNNKEL (reference sequence). The full variable domain, in which reference TRBV3-1 and TRBJ2-2 provide the parts outside the CDR3, is DTAVSQTPKYLVTQMGNDKSIKCEQNLGHDTMYWYKQDSKKFLKIMFSYNNKELIINETVPNRFSPKSPDKAHLNLHINSLELGDSAVYFCASSQDFDAGELFFGEGSRLTVL.

The rearrangement joins TRBV9 to TRBJ1-4; possible D gene TRBD1, 6 bases. CDR3 length: 14 residues. The ends were cut back, 3 bases at V and 8 bases at J, with 14 bases in the middle. Germline V gene sequence: CDR1 SGDLS, CDR2 YYNGEE. DNA for the CDR3: TGTGCCAGCAGCGCAAAAATGCAGGGGGAAAAACTGTTTTTT. Its protein product is CASSAKMQGEKLFF.